The rows below give T cell receptor beta chains drawn from one sample of a study of shared clonotypes between healthy human individuals. Assay used: immunoSEQ multiplex PCR; TCRdb lists only in-frame clones, some missing. This table holds some 1 million clones, roughly 80% found once. The source material was memory CD4+ T cells sorted from blood. All receptors derive from a man aged 18 to 35 in good health. Each CDR3 is given with its conserved first and last residue. The D gene is left open where the match is weak. Some rows have no size entry. The others give once, few or many, or a class for an expanded clone.

v_gene: TRBV5-5; j_gene: TRBJ2-6; abundance: few; d_gene: .; CDR3nt: TGTGCCAGCAGCTTGGGGGGGCCTGGGGCCAACGTCCTGACTTTC; CDR3aa: CASSLGGPGANVLTF
v_gene: TRBV4-1; j_gene: TRBJ2-5; abundance: .; d_gene: .; CDR3nt: TGCGCCAGCAGCCAAGCAGGGACCGGGCAAGAGACCCAGTACTTC; CDR3aa: CASSQAGTGQETQYF
v_gene: TRBV11-2; j_gene: TRBJ2-7; abundance: .; d_gene: .; CDR3nt: TGTGCCAGCAGCTTAGGGGTAGGGGAATCCGCGGATTCCTACGAGCAGTACTTC; CDR3aa: CASSLGVGESADSYEQYF
v_gene: TRBV5-6; j_gene: TRBJ2-5; abundance: .; d_gene: .; CDR3nt: TGTGCCAGCAGCTTGGACAGACAAGAGACCCAGTACTTC; CDR3aa: CASSLDRQETQYF
v_gene: TRBV7-2; j_gene: TRBJ1-2; abundance: .; d_gene: TRBD1; CDR3nt: TGTGCCAGCAGCCCTCAGACAGGGTGGTATGGCTACACCTTC; CDR3aa: CASSPQTGWYGYTF
v_gene: TRBV5-1; j_gene: TRBJ2-5; abundance: .; d_gene: .; CDR3nt: TGCGCCAGCAGCCCTCCGTGGGCAGGGGCGGAGGAGACCCAGTACTTC; CDR3aa: CASSPPWAGAEETQYF
v_gene: TRBV5-4; j_gene: TRBJ1-2; abundance: .; d_gene: .; CDR3nt: TGTGCCAGCAGTCTCGCCGGGGTAGGTAGCTACACCTTC; CDR3aa: CASSLAGVGSYTF
v_gene: TRBV4-3; j_gene: TRBJ1-1; abundance: .; d_gene: .; CDR3nt: TGCGCCAGCAGCCAAGAATTAATCACTGAAGCTTTCTTT; CDR3aa: CASSQELITEAFF
v_gene: TRBV7-2; j_gene: TRBJ2-3; abundance: .; d_gene: TRBD2; CDR3nt: TGTGCCAGCAGCTGGACTAGCGGGGTCCCAGATACGCAGTATTTT; CDR3aa: CASSWTSGVPDTQYF
v_gene: TRBV28; j_gene: TRBJ2-7; abundance: .; d_gene: .; CDR3nt: TGTGCCCGCTTTCGTGGGCAGTACTTC; CDR3aa: CARFRGQYF
v_gene: TRBV27; j_gene: TRBJ2-4; abundance: once; d_gene: .; CDR3nt: TGTGCCAGCAGGCAACAGGGAATAGCCAAAAACATTCAGTACTTC; CDR3aa: CASRQQGIAKNIQYF
v_gene: TRBV6-6; j_gene: TRBJ1-2; abundance: once; d_gene: TRBD1; CDR3nt: TGTGCCAGCACTCCCGGGACAGGCCTAGGCTACACCTTC; CDR3aa: CASTPGTGLGYTF
v_gene: TRBV29-1; j_gene: TRBJ1-2; abundance: few; d_gene: TRBD1; CDR3nt: TGCAGCGCAGGAGTAGGACAGGGTTACTATGGCTACACCTTC; CDR3aa: CSAGVGQGYYGYTF
v_gene: TRBV6-5; j_gene: TRBJ2-7; abundance: .; d_gene: TRBD1; CDR3nt: TGTGCCAGCGCGAGGCGGGACAGGGGGAACGAGCAGTACTTC; CDR3aa: CASARRDRGNEQYF